The following is a TCR beta chain sequence with its context. Its target is not known. Clones were sequenced by immunoSEQ multiplex PCR, and TCRdb holds only the in-frame ones, with some missing. The table lists about 4,900 clones, around 95% of them singletons, with more than 3% in the top ten. This CDR3 has 14 amino acids. Trimming pared 6 bases from V and 2 bases from J, leaving 11 bases between. Germline V gene data show CDR1 as MNHEY and CDR2 as SVGAGI. This entry comes from a study of chemoradiotherapy in HPV16-positive cancers. General observations from the study: The functional HPV-specific definition rests on just a couple of HPV16-positive patients. For HPV16-positive patients, expanding HPV-responsive T cells associated with longer recurrence-free survival.

The sequence was obtained from a human donor with HPV-associated anogenital cancer. The V gene is TRBV6-5, the J gene TRBJ2-4; no clear D. The starting material was tumor tissue, obtained from a patient who underwent chemoradiotherapy. CDR3 bases: TGTGCCAGCAGCTCCACAGCGACCAAAAACATTCAGTACTTC. Residues: CASSSTATKNIQYF.